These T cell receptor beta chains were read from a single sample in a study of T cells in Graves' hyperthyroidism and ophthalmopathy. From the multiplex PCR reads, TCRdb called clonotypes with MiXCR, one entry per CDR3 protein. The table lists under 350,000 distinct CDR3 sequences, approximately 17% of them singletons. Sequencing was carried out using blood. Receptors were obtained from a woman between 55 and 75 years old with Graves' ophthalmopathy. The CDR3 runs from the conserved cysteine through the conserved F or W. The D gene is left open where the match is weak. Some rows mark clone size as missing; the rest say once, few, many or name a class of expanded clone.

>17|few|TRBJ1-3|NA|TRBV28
CASSSPGAAPSGNTIYF
TGTGCCAGCAGTTCCCCCGGAGCGGCTCCCTCTGGAAACACCATATATTTT
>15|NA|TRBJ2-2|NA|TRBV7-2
CASSLTGVDSGELFF
TGTGCCAGCAGCTTAACGGGGGTTGACAGCGGGGAGCTGTTTTTT
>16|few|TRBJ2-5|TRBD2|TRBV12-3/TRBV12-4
CASSMRLAGGGETQYF
TGTGCCAGCAGTATGAGATTAGCGGGAGGGGGGGAGACCCAGTACTTC
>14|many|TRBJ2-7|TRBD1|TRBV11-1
CASSDRTGANEQYF
TGTGCCAGCAGCGACCGGACAGGGGCCAACGAGCAGTACTTC
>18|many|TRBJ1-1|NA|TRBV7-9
CASSPPDARYPMNTEAFF
TGTGCCAGCAGCCCCCCAGACGCCCGTTATCCCATGAACACTGAAGCTTTCTTT
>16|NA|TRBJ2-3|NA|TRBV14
CASSQATGLGQDTQYF
TGTGCCAGCAGCCAGGCAACCGGACTGGGCCAGGATACGCAGTATTTT
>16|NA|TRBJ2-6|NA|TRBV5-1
CASSLATGSGANVLTF
TGCGCCAGCAGCTTGGCCACAGGCTCTGGGGCCAACGTCCTGACTTTC
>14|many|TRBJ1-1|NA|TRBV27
CASSLSQVNTEAFF
TGTGCCAGCAGTTTAAGCCAGGTGAACACTGAAGCTTTCTTT
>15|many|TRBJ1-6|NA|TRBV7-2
CASSPGATGGSPLHF
TGTGCCAGCAGCCCAGGGGCGACGGGGGGCTCACCCCTCCACTTT
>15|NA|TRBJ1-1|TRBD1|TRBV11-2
CASSQEDRGLTEAFF
TGTGCCAGCAGCCAAGAAGACAGGGGGCTTACTGAAGCTTTCTTT
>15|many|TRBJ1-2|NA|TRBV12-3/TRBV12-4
CASSPSFNLGYGYTF
TGTGCCAGCAGCCCGTCTTTTAATCTGGGCTATGGCTACACCTTC
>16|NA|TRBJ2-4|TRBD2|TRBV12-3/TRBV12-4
CASSLGGTRYKNIQYF
TGTGCCAGCAGTTTGGGTGGGACTAGGTATAAAAACATTCAGTACTTC
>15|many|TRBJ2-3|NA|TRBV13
CASSPRLQGSDTQYF
TGTGCCAGCAGCCCTCGGCTTCAGGGGTCAGATACGCAGTATTTT
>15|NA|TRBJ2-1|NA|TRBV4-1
CASSQGWISYNEQFF
TGCGCCAGCAGCCAGGGGTGGATCTCCTACAATGAGCAGTTCTTC
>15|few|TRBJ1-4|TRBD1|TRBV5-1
CASSRTGGREEKLFF
TGCGCCAGCAGTCGGACAGGGGGTCGAGAGGAAAAACTGTTTTTT
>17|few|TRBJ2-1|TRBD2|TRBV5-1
CASSLGLAGVSYNEQFF
TGCGCCAGCAGCTTGGGACTAGCGGGAGTCTCCTACAATGAGCAGTTCTTC
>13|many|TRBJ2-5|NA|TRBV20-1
CSAAPGGRETQYF
TGCAGTGCTGCCCCCGGTGGGCGGGAGACCCAGTACTTC
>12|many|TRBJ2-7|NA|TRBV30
CAWSITSYEQYF
TGTGCCTGGAGTATCACTAGCTACGAGCAGTACTTC
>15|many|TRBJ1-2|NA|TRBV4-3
CASSQDLGGNYGYTF
TGCGCCAGCAGCCAAGATTTGGGCGGAAACTATGGCTACACCTTC
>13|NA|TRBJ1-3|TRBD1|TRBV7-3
CASQTGSGNTIYF
TGTGCCAGCCAGACAGGGTCCGGAAACACCATATATTTT
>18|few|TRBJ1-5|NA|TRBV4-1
CASSQEGPPAYSNQPQHF
TGCGCCAGCAGCCAAGAAGGCCCGCCAGCTTATAGCAATCAGCCCCAGCATTTT
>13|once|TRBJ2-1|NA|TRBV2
CASISSSYNEQFF
TGTGCCAGCATCAGCAGCTCCTACAATGAGCAGTTCTTC
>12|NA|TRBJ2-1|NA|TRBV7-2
CASSWSTNEQFF
TGTGCCAGCAGCTGGAGCACGAATGAGCAGTTCTTC
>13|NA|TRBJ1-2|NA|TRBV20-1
CSAVRLGYYGYTF
TGCAGTGCCGTTCGATTGGGCTACTATGGCTACACCTTC
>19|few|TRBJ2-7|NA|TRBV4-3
CASSQGFEGRTISSYEQYF
TGCGCCAGCAGCCAAGGGTTTGAGGGACGTACTATATCTTCCTACGAGCAGTACTTC
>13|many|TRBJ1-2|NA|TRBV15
CATSRGTEHRYTF
TGTGCCACCAGCAGAGGGACGGAACATCGCTACACCTTC
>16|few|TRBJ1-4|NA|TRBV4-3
CASSPTPGRGNEKLFF
TGCGCCAGCAGCCCTACCCCGGGACGGGGGAATGAAAAACTGTTTTTT
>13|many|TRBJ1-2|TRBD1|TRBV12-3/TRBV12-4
CASSADRDSGYTF
TGTGCCAGCAGTGCCGACAGGGACAGCGGCTACACCTTC
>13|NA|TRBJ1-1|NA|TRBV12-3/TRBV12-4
CASSLDRANWAFF
TGTGCCAGCAGTTTAGACAGGGCCAATTGGGCTTTCTTT
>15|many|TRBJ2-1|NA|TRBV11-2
CASSLDRGSYNEQFF
TGTGCCAGCAGCTTAGATAGGGGCTCCTACAATGAGCAGTTCTTC
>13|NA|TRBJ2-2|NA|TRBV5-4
CASSLAGQGELFF
TGTGCCAGCAGCTTGGCTGGACAGGGGGAGCTGTTTTTT
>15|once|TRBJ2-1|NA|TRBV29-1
CSVAQGIFFYYEQFF
TGCAGCGTTGCGCAGGGTATCTTCTTTTATTATGAGCAGTTCTTC
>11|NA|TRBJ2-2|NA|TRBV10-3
CAIGPPGELFF
TGTGCCATCGGTCCCCCCGGGGAGCTGTTTTTT